This TCR beta chain is drawn from a study of PD-1 blockade in classical Hodgkin lymphoma. V was pared by 2 bases and J by 2 bases, with 7 bases between. Germline loops: CDR1 SGDLS, CDR2 YYNGEE. The CDR3 totals 14 residues. TCRdb keeps only in-frame clones here, not all; method: immunoSEQ multiplex PCR. This table holds fewer than 30,000 clones, around 78% found once. Brentuximab vedotin exposure varied, and every patient relapsed after autologous stem cell transplantation. Best outcomes ranged across complete response, partial response and progressive disease. Here the sequenced sample was peripheral blood mononuclear cells (PBMCs), taken before the second cycle of nivolumab. The source of this sequence is a human donor with classical Hodgkin lymphoma. The chain is built from TRBV9 and TRBJ2-2; the D is unclear. CDR3 in amino acids: CASSVYTNTGELFF. In DNA, the CDR3 is TGTGCCAGCAGCGTGTACACCAACACCGGGGAGCTGTTTTTT.